This T cell receptor beta chain stems from a study of blood T cell repertoires in COVID-19. Study at large: Collection of acute and convalescent COVID-19 samples took place in the United States, Italy and Spain. T cells, B-cell-depleted T cells, or PBMCs provided the cDNA or gDNA that served as material.

Trimming cost V 0 bases and J 1 base, with 4 bases left between them. Germline V CDR1 and CDR2: SGHAT, FQNNGV. The CDR3 spans 13 residues. As handled by the study authors: Counts of nucleated cells, estimated from reference gene primer amplification, were obtained. The table came from immunoSEQ multiplex PCR; TCRdb's copy has only in-frame clones and leaves some out. V and J calls plus clone size are reproduced from that table; the DNA served to infer D and trimming. The table shows about 280,000 clones, with roughly 90% occurring only once. Sequencing was carried out using peripheral blood. The J gene is TRBJ2-7, the V gene TRBV11-2; no reliable D call. The source of this sequence is a man aged 18 to 30 with active or convalescent COVID-19. Written as DNA, the CDR3 is TGTGCCAGCAGCTTAGACAGTTCCTACGAGCAGTACTTC. This encodes CASSLDSSYEQYF. Supplemented by reference TRBV11-2 and TRBJ2-7, the full variable domain reads EAGVAQSPRYKIIEKRQSVAFWCNPISGHATLYWYQQILGQGPKLLIQFQNNGVVDDSQLPKDRFSAERLKGVDSTLKIQPAKLEDSAVYLCASSLDSSYEQYFGPGTRLTVT.